Detailed here is one T cell receptor (beta chain). Germline CDR1 and CDR2: LGHDT and YNNKEL (reference sequence). The CDR3 extends over 15 amino acids. V dropped 3 bases and J dropped 4 bases, with 15 bases sitting between them. These data come from a study of blood T cell repertoires in COVID-19. Study summary: Italy, Spain and the United States were the sources of the convalescent and acute COVID-19 samples. Sources were T cells, B-cell-depleted T cells, or PBMCs; the material itself was cDNA or gDNA.

TCRdb's copy holds only in-frame clones and misses some; the assay was immunoSEQ multiplex PCR. The table lists approximately 280,000 clones, around 84% of them singletons. The Seattle patients joined while their infection was active and were tracked longitudinally afterward. V and J are TRBV3-1 (or the pseudogene TRBV3-2) and TRBJ2-5, with TRBD2 as a possible D gene (5 bases). The sequencing input was peripheral blood. The source is a human donor with COVID-19, enrolled during active disease. The donor label of this sample is uncertain. The CDR3 region has the DNA TGTGCCAGCAGCCACTCGCCGGGGAGTGGAGAGACCCAGTACTTC. Encoded protein: CASSHSPGSGETQYF.